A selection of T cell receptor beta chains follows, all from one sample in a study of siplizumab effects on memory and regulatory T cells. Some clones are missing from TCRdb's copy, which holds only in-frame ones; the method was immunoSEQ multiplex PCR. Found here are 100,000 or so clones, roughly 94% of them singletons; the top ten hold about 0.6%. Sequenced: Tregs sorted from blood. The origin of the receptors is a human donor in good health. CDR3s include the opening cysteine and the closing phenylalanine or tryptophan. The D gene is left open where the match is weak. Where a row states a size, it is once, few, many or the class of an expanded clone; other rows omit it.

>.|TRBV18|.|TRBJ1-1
TGTGCCAGCTCACCTCAGGGAGGGAACACTGAAGCTTTCTTT
CASSPQGGNTEAFF
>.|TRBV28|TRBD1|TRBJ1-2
TGTGCCAGCACCCCCGGACAGGGGCGCCACACCTTC
CASTPGQGRHTF
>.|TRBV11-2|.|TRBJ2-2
TGTGCCAGCAGCTTACTGAACACCGGGGAGCTGTTTTTT
CASSLLNTGELFF
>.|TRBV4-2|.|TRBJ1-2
TGTGCCAGCAGCCCCCTTGAGAGCTATGGCTACACCTTC
CASSPLESYGYTF
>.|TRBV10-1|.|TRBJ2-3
TGCGCCAGCAGTGTCCAGGGCACAGATACGCAGTATTTT
CASSVQGTDTQYF
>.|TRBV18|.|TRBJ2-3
TGTGCCAGCTCACAAAAGACGGGCGATACGCAGTATTTT
CASSQKTGDTQYF
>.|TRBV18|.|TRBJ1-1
TGTGCCAGCTCGCCTGGGGGAGACACTGAAGCTTTCTTT
CASSPGGDTEAFF
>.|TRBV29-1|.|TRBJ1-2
TGCAGCGTCGGGGGACCGGGGCACTATGGCTACACCTTC
CSVGGPGHYGYTF
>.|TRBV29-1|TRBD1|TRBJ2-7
TGCAGCGTTGAAAGGCCGACAGGGGCGATTTACGAGCAGTACTTC
CSVERPTGAIYEQYF
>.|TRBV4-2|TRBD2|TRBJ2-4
TGTGCCAGCAGCCCTGGACTAGCGGGGGGGTACATTCAGTACTTC
CASSPGLAGGYIQYF
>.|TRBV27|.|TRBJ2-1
TGTGCCAGCAGTACCTCGGCGGTGGAGCAGTTCTTC
CASSTSAVEQFF
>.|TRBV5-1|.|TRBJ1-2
TGCGCCAGCAGCTTGGGACAGAACTATGGCTACACCTTC
CASSLGQNYGYTF
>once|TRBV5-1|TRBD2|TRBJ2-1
TGCGCCAGCAGCTTCACTAGCGGGAGGCCACTGAATGAGCAGTTCTTC
CASSFTSGRPLNEQFF
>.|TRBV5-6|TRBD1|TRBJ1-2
TGTGCCAGCAGCCCGACAGGGGCCCCCTATGGCTACACCTTC
CASSPTGAPYGYTF
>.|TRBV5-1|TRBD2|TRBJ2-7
TGCGCCAGCAGCCCACGTTTTAGCGGGAGTTTACAGTACTTC
CASSPRFSGSLQYF
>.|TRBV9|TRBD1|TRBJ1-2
TGTGCCAGCAGCGTAGGACAGGGGAACTATGGCTACACCTTC
CASSVGQGNYGYTF
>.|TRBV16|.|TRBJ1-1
TGTGCCAGCAGCCAAAAGAGGAGGGGGACTTTGAACACTGAAGCTTTCTTT
CASSQKRRGTLNTEAFF
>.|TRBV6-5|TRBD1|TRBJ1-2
TGTGCCAGCGGACAGAACAGGGGATCCTATGGCTACACCTTC
CASGQNRGSYGYTF
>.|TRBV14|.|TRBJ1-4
TGTGCCAGCAGCCAAGCAAAGATAGCCGGGGGAGGGGCGCACGAAAAACTGTTTTTT
CASSQAKIAGGGAHEKLFF
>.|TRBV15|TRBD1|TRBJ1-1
TGTGCCACCAGCAAGAGACAGGGGGCCGGAGCTTTCTTT
CATSKRQGAGAFF
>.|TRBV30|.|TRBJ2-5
TGTGCCTGGAGTGTCATTCAAGAGACCCAGTACTTC
CAWSVIQETQYF
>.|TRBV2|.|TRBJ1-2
TGTGCCACTACTAAGGGGGGGCTTAGCTATGGCTACACCTTC
CATTKGGLSYGYTF
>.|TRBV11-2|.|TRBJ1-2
TGTGCCAGCAGCTTAGATGTCGGTGGGGTTTGGGGCTACACCTTC
CASSLDVGGVWGYTF
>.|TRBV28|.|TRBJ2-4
TGTGCCAGCAGTCCATCTTGGGGGGCCGGTAACATTCAGTACTTC
CASSPSWGAGNIQYF
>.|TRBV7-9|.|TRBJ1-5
TGTGCCAGCAGCTTATTAAGAGGTACCCGAGAAGAGCCCCAGCATTTT
CASSLLRGTREEPQHF
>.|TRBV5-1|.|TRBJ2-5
TGCGCCAGCAGCCCAACAGGGGGGGGTGAGACCCAGTACTTC
CASSPTGGGETQYF
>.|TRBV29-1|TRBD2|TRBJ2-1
TGCAGCGGAAATAGCGGGAGGAATGAGCAGTTCTTC
CSGNSGRNEQFF
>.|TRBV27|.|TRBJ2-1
TGTGCCAGCAGTTTGTCCCTGAGCTCCTACAATGAGCAGTTCTTC
CASSLSLSSYNEQFF
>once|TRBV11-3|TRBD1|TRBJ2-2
TGTGCCAGCAGCTTACTGACAGGGACAGGGGAGGCCGGGGAGCTGTTTTTT
CASSLLTGTGEAGELFF
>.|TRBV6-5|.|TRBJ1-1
TGTGCCAGCAGTTACGCGAATACACAGAACACTGAAGCTTTCTTT
CASSYANTQNTEAFF
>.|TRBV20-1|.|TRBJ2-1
TGCAGTGCTAGAGGTGGGGGTGAGCAGTTCTTC
CSARGGGEQFF
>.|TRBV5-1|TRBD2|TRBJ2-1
TGCGCCAGCAGCTTGGGACTAGCGGGAGGCGATGAGCAGTTCTTC
CASSLGLAGGDEQFF
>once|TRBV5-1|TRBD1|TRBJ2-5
TGCGCCAGCAGCCAGGGACAGGTGACCAAAGAGACCCAGTACTTC
CASSQGQVTKETQYF
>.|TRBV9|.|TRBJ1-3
TGTGCCAGCAGCGTGGGGGGCGCCGCACTTGGAAACACCATATATTTT
CASSVGGAALGNTIYF
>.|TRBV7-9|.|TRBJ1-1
TGTGCCAGCTCTCGGGGCCCCCTTAGGAACACTGAAGCTTTCTTT
CASSRGPLRNTEAFF
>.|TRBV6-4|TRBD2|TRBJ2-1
TGTGCCAGCAGTGATGGGACTAGCGGCGATGAGCAGTTCTTC
CASSDGTSGDEQFF
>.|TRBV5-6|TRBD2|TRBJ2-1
TGTGCCAGCAGCTGGGCGCCTGTAGCGGGAGGGCCGGGAGGTGAGCAGTTCTTC
CASSWAPVAGGPGGEQFF
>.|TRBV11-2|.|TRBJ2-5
TGTGCCAGCAGCTTAGATCTATCCGGCAGCCAAGAGACCCAGTACTTC
CASSLDLSGSQETQYF
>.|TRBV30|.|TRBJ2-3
TGTGCCTGGCAAGCGACAGGCACAGATACGCAGTATTTT
CAWQATGTDTQYF
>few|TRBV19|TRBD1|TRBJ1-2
TGTGCCAGTAGTATAGGGGGACAGAAGAGCTATGGCTACACCTTC
CASSIGGQKSYGYTF
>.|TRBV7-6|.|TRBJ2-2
TGTGCCAGCAGCTTAGTCGCCAGCCCCACCGGGGAGCTGTTTTTT
CASSLVASPTGELFF
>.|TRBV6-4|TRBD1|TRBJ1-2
TGTGCCAGCAGTGACTTGAGACAGGGCTTCTATGGCTACACCTTC
CASSDLRQGFYGYTF
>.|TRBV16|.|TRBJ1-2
TGTGCCAGCAGCCAATCGTATGGCGAAACCTACGGCTACACCTTC
CASSQSYGETYGYTF
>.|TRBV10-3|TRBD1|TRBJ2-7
TGTGCCATCAACCGACAGGGGGCTTTTTACGAGCAGTACTTC
CAINRQGAFYEQYF
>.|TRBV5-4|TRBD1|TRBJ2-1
TGTGCCAGCAGCTTCGGGCCGCAAACAGGGGATGAGCAGTTCTTC
CASSFGPQTGDEQFF
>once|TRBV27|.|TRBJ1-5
TGTGCCAGCGGTAAACAGGGAAAAGTGGGTCAGCCCCAGCATTTT
CASGKQGKVGQPQHF
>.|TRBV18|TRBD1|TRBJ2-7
TGTGCCAGCTCCATACAGGGGACGACCTACGAGCAGTACTTC
CASSIQGTTYEQYF
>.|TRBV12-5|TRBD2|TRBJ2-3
TGTGCTAGTGGTTTGGCAAGCGGGAGAGGCACAGATACGCAGTATTTT
CASGLASGRGTDTQYF
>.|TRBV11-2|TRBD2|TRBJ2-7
TGTGCCAGCAGCCCCGAAGCGGGATACAACTACGAGCAGTACTTC
CASSPEAGYNYEQYF
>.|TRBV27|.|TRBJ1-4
TGTGCCAGCAGTTTCGGGCTGCGGCAGTCAACTAATGAAAAACTGTTTTTT
CASSFGLRQSTNEKLFF
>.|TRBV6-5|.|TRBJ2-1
TGTGCCAGCAGCATCCTCGGGACGGGGAACAATGAGCAGTTCTTC
CASSILGTGNNEQFF
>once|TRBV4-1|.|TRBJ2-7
TGCGCCAGCAGCCAAATGTACCCAAGCCACCTCGAGCAGTACTTC
CASSQMYPSHLEQYF
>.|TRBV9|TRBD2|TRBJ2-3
TGTGCCAGCAGCAAGCGAGCGGGAGAGGTTTGGGCAGATACGCAGTATTTT
CASSKRAGEVWADTQYF
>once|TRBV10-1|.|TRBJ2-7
TGCGCCAGCAGTGAGTCGGGATCAAGAGAGCAGTACTTC
CASSESGSREQYF
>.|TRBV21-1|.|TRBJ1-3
TGTGCCAGCAGCAGAGACATCTACTCTGGAAACACCATATATTTT
CASSRDIYSGNTIYF